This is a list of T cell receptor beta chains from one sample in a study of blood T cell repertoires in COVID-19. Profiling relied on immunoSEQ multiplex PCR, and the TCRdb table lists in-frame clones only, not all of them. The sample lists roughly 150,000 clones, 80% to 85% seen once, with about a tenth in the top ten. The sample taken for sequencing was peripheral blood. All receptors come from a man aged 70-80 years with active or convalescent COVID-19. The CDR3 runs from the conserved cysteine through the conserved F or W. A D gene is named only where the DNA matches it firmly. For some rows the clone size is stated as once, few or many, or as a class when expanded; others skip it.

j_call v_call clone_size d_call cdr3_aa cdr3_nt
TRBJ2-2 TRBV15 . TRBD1 CATSRGTGTGVAGELFF TGTGCCACCAGCAGAGGAACCGGGACAGGGGTCGCCGGGGAGCTGTTTTTT
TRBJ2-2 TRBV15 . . CATRRTVNTGELFF TGTGCCACCAGAAGGACTGTGAACACCGGGGAGCTGTTTTTT
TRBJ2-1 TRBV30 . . CAWGALSYNEQFF TGTGCCTGGGGAGCCCTCTCCTACAATGAGCAGTTCTTC
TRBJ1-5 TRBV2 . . CASRDSLKRSQPQHF TGTGCCAGCAGGGACAGCCTGAAGAGGAGTCAGCCCCAGCATTTT
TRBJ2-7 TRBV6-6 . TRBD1 CASSYPARDSEYEQYF TGTGCCAGCAGTTACCCCGCCCGGGACAGTGAATACGAGCAGTACTTC
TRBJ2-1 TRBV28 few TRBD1 CASSPGDRPYNEQFF TGTGCCAGCAGCCCTGGGGACAGACCCTACAATGAGCAGTTCTTC
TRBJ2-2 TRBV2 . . CASSEWVQRTGELFF TGTGCCAGCAGTGAATGGGTCCAGCGAACCGGGGAGCTGTTTTTT
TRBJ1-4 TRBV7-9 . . CASSYERRGKLFF TGTGCCAGCAGCTATGAGCGGCGGGGAAAACTGTTTTTT
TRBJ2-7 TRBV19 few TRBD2 CASSYNSGSSYEQYF TGTGCCAGTAGCTATAACAGCGGGAGTTCTTACGAGCAGTACTTC
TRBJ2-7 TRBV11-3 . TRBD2 CASSLRGEDYEQYF TGTGCCAGCAGCTTACGGGGGGAAGACTACGAGCAGTACTTC
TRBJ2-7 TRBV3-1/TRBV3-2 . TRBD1 CASSEPGQGIHEQYF TGTGCCAGCAGCGAACCGGGACAGGGTATCCACGAGCAGTACTTC
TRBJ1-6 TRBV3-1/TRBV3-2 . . CASSLLRAGRSNSPLHF TGTGCCAGCAGCCTCCTCCGTGCAGGGCGAAGTAATTCACCCCTCCACTTT
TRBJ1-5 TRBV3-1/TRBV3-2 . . CASSRSPSQGNSNQPQHF TGTGCCAGCAGCCGATCCCCTTCTCAGGGCAATAGCAATCAGCCCCAGCATTTT
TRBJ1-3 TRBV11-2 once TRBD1 CASSRTGGRSGENTIYF TGTGCCAGCAGCCGGACAGGGGGCCGCTCTGGTGAAAACACCATATATTTT
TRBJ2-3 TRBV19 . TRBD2 CASSIASGSTDTQYF TGTGCCAGTAGTATTGCTAGCGGGAGCACAGATACGCAGTATTTT
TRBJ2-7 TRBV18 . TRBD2 CASSPKGTSGYEQYF TGTGCCAGCTCACCCAAGGGGACTAGCGGTTACGAGCAGTACTTC
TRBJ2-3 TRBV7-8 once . CASSPLRGLFTDTQYF TGTGCCAGCAGCCCACTCCGGGGACTTTTCACAGATACGCAGTATTTT
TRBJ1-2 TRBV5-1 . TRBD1 CASAETGGDYGYTF TGCGCCAGCGCCGAGACAGGGGGGGACTATGGCTACACCTTC
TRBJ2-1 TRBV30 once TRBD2 CAWSVGLAGGYRNEQFF TGTGCCTGGAGTGTTGGGCTAGCGGGGGGGTACCGCAATGAGCAGTTCTTC
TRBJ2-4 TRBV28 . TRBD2 CASSSGAGGQNIQYF TGTGCCAGCAGTTCCGGGGCGGGAGGGCAGAACATTCAGTACTTC
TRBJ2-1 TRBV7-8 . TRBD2 CASSHGLAGGPGDEQFF TGTGCCAGCAGCCACGGACTAGCGGGAGGGCCGGGGGATGAGCAGTTCTTC
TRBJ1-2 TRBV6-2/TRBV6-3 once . CASSLATTVNYGYTF TGTGCCAGCAGTTTAGCTACGACAGTGAACTATGGCTACACCTTC
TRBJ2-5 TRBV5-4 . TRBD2 CASSLRTSGKETQYF TGTGCCAGCAGCCTCAGGACTAGCGGGAAAGAGACCCAGTACTTC
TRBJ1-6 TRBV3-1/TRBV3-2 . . CASSPPGVTYNSPLHF TGTGCCAGCAGCCCTCCCGGGGTGACCTATAATTCACCCCTCCACTTT